This record looks at one TCR beta chain sequence and its context. This specimen belongs to a study of blood T cell repertoires in COVID-19. The wider study: Some COVID-19 samples were acute and others convalescent; all came from the United States, Italy and Spain. PBMCs, B-cell-depleted T cells, or T cells were the source of the cDNA or gDNA that made up the material.

CDR3 length equals 12 residues. V was clipped by 2 bases and J by 9 bases, with 11 bases between them. The germline V gene has CDR1 SGDLS and CDR2 YYNGEE. Seattle cases were enrolled at active infection and followed longitudinally. In the source study's methods: Amplification of reference gene primers provided the estimated nucleated cell counts. The assay was immunoSEQ multiplex PCR, and TCRdb's table has in-frame clones only and misses some. Clonal size and the V and J genes are those of that table, whereas D and trimming came from the DNA. The sample includes some 150,000 clones, about 85% seen only once; the top ten take 0.63%.

This receptor was identified in a man aged 55 to 70 with COVID-19, enrolled during active disease. This chain uses TRBV9 with TRBJ1-2; no clear D gene. The material sequenced was peripheral blood. CDR3 protein: CASSVSGVRYTF. CDR3 coding DNA: TGTGCCAGCAGCGTCAGCGGGGTCCGCTACACCTTC.